The rows below give T cell receptor beta chains drawn from one sample of a study of OX40 agonist ivuxolimab in advanced cancers. Sequencing was performed with immunoSEQ multiplex PCR; in TCRdb, only in-frame clones are kept and a portion is missing. The sample consists of some 55,000 clones, roughly nine tenths of them appearing once. The source was CD4+ or CD8+ T cells sorted from blood, collected in a trial of the OX40 agonist ivuxolimab. The receptors stem from an adult with an advanced solid tumor such as melanoma, head and neck, liver or kidney cancer. Both conserved end residues are part of each CDR3. D genes are given only for firm matches. Clone size is given for some rows only: seen once, a few or many times, or a class if the clone is expanded.

v_gene	d_gene	j_gene	abundance	CDR3aa	CDR3nt
TRBV5-8	NA	TRBJ2-3	NA	CASSLGDLSTDTQYF	TGTGCCAGCAGCTTGGGCGACCTTAGCACAGATACGCAGTATTTT
TRBV11-3	NA	TRBJ2-3	NA	CASSLTRGDTQYF	TGTGCCAGCAGCTTAACCCGCGGGGATACGCAGTATTTT
TRBV5-1	TRBD2	TRBJ2-1	once	CASSFQGLAGNEQFF	TGCGCCAGCAGCTTCCAAGGACTAGCGGGGAATGAGCAGTTCTTC
TRBV19	NA	TRBJ1-2	NA	CASKSRDGMFYGYTF	TGTGCCAGCAAATCCCGGGACGGAATGTTCTATGGCTACACCTTC
TRBV13	NA	TRBJ2-7	NA	CASSLGGRDYEQYF	TGTGCCAGCAGCTTAGGGGGCAGGGACTACGAGCAGTACTTC
TRBV6-5	TRBD1	TRBJ1-2	NA	CASSSDRVGYGYTF	TGTGCCAGCAGCTCAGACAGGGTCGGCTATGGCTACACCTTC
TRBV9	NA	TRBJ2-5	NA	CASSVDSEPQETQYF	TGTGCCAGCAGCGTAGATAGCGAGCCCCAAGAGACCCAGTACTTC
TRBV5-1	NA	TRBJ2-5	NA	CASSFTGFLQETQYF	TGCGCCAGCAGCTTTACGGGGTTCCTTCAAGAGACCCAGTACTTC
TRBV11-2	NA	TRBJ2-3	NA	CASSLETGRGRADTQYF	TGTGCCAGCAGCTTAGAAACAGGCCGAGGACGGGCAGATACGCAGTATTTT
TRBV28	TRBD1	TRBJ2-7	NA	CASSSHGQGGGYEQYF	TGTGCCAGCAGTTCTCATGGACAGGGAGGAGGCTACGAGCAGTACTTC
TRBV7-9	NA	TRBJ1-4	NA	CASSSGVKLFF	TGTGCCAGCAGCTCAGGGGTTAAACTGTTTTTT
TRBV6-6	NA	TRBJ1-2	NA	CAITPAGRTYGYTF	TGTGCCATCACGCCCGCTGGCAGGACCTATGGCTACACCTTC
TRBV6-1	NA	TRBJ1-2	NA	CASSENRYGYTF	TGTGCCAGCAGTGAAAATCGCTATGGCTACACCTTC
TRBV2	NA	TRBJ2-5	NA	CASSVAGTQETQYF	TGTGCCAGCAGTGTCGCGGGGACCCAAGAGACCCAGTACTTC
TRBV6-1	NA	TRBJ1-2	once	CASSLWGGANYGYTF	TGTGCCAGCAGCCTCTGGGGGGGGGCTAACTATGGCTACACCTTC
TRBV28	NA	TRBJ1-1	NA	CASSSLGADTEAFF	TGTGCCAGCAGTTCTCTGGGGGCGGACACTGAAGCTTTCTTT
TRBV4-2	NA	TRBJ1-6	NA	CASSQGGTNNSPLHF	TGTGCCAGCAGCCAAGGGGGGACAAATAATTCACCCCTCCACTTT
TRBV7-2	NA	TRBJ1-1	NA	CASSLFPAHGRANTEAFF	TGTGCCAGCAGCTTATTTCCGGCACACGGGAGGGCGAACACTGAAGCTTTCTTT
TRBV29-1	TRBD2	TRBJ2-1	NA	CSVRGLAGGRDEQFF	TGCAGCGTAAGGGGACTAGCGGGGGGGCGTGATGAGCAGTTCTTC
TRBV9	NA	TRBJ2-5	NA	CASSVGTVFQETQYF	TGTGCCAGCAGCGTAGGTACAGTCTTCCAAGAGACCCAGTACTTC
TRBV5-1	TRBD1	TRBJ2-2	NA	CASSSSYSGTGGNTGELFF	TGCGCCAGCAGCTCGTCATACTCCGGGACAGGAGGCAACACCGGGGAGCTGTTTTTT
TRBV28	TRBD1	TRBJ1-2	once	CASSSMDRFYGYTF	TGTGCCAGCAGTTCGATGGACAGGTTCTATGGCTACACCTTC
TRBV5-4	TRBD2	TRBJ2-1	NA	CASSTSWYNEQFF	TGTGCCAGCTCGACTAGCTGGTACAATGAGCAGTTCTTC
TRBV19	NA	TRBJ1-3	NA	CASSIRWGGARPGNTIYF	TGTGCCAGTAGTATTCGATGGGGGGGCGCACGGCCTGGAAACACCATATATTTT
TRBV10-3	TRBD1	TRBJ2-7	NA	CAISGGQGIVYEQYF	TGTGCCATCAGTGGTGGACAGGGCATCGTCTACGAGCAGTACTTC
TRBV15	NA	TRBJ2-4	NA	CATSREGFGTKNIQYF	TGTGCCACCAGCAGAGAAGGGTTCGGGACCAAAAACATTCAGTACTTC
TRBV4-1	TRBD2	TRBJ2-2	once	CASRRSSLLAGGLTGELFF	TGCGCCAGCAGGCGCTCCTCACTCTTAGCGGGAGGGCTAACCGGGGAGCTGTTTTTT
TRBV16	TRBD2	TRBJ2-3	NA	CASSQGGASGRWDTQYF	TGTGCCAGCAGCCAGGGTGGGGCTAGCGGGAGATGGGATACGCAGTATTTT
TRBV4-2	NA	TRBJ2-1	NA	CASSQDWPFNEQFF	TGTGCCAGCAGCCAAGATTGGCCGTTCAATGAGCAGTTCTTC
TRBV10-3	NA	TRBJ2-2	few	CAISGQSLTGELFF	TGTGCCATCAGTGGGCAAAGCCTCACCGGGGAGCTGTTTTTT
TRBV6-5	NA	TRBJ1-5	NA	CASSPTGLNQPQHF	TGTGCCAGCAGTCCGACAGGCCTCAATCAGCCCCAGCATTTT
TRBV7-9	NA	TRBJ2-1	NA	CASSLDSRLYNEQFF	TGTGCCAGCAGCTTAGATTCTAGACTTTACAATGAGCAGTTCTTC
TRBV7-2	NA	TRBJ1-6	once	CASSLDYQGPLHF	TGTGCCAGCAGCTTAGATTACCAGGGTCCCCTCCACTTT
TRBV10-3	NA	TRBJ2-3	NA	CAISGQGSTDTQYF	TGTGCCATCAGTGGGCAGGGAAGCACAGATACGCAGTATTTT
TRBV23-1	NA	TRBJ2-7	NA	CARTQWTRMGRERYEQYF	TGCGCCAGAACACAATGGACCCGGATGGGCCGGGAGAGGTACGAGCAGTACTTC
TRBV6-5	NA	TRBJ1-5	NA	CASRNSNQPQHF	TGTGCCAGCAGGAATAGCAATCAGCCCCAGCATTTT
TRBV5-5	TRBD2	TRBJ2-2	once	CASSHRTSATGELFF	TGTGCCAGCAGCCATCGTACTAGCGCTACCGGGGAGCTGTTTTTT
TRBV20-1	NA	TRBJ1-2	NA	CSARREGGYTF	TGCAGTGCTAGAAGGGAGGGGGGCTACACCTTC
TRBV5-1	NA	TRBJ1-2	NA	CASSLEDAYGYTF	TGCGCCAGCAGCTTGGAAGATGCCTATGGCTACACCTTC
TRBV18	TRBD2	TRBJ2-7	NA	CASSPYSLAGDEQYF	TGTGCCAGCTCACCATATTCGCTAGCGGGAGACGAGCAGTACTTC
TRBV6-1	NA	TRBJ2-5	NA	CASAWTLTFRTQYF	TGTGCCAGCGCGTGGACATTGACCTTTCGGACCCAGTACTTC
TRBV4-1	NA	TRBJ2-3	NA	CASSQGMGRVTDTQYF	TGCGCCAGCAGCCAAGGAATGGGACGAGTCACAGATACGCAGTATTTT